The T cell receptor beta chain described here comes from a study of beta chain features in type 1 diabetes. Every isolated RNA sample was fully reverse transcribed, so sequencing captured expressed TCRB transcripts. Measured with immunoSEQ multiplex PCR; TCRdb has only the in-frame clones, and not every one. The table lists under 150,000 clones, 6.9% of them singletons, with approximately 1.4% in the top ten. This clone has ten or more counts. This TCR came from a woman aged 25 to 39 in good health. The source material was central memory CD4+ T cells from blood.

CDR3 nucleotide sequence: TGCGCCAGCAGCTTGTCCACAAGCTATGGCTACACCTTC. This translates into CASSLSTSYGYTF. J is TRBJ1-2 and V is TRBV5-1, with D unresolved. Germline V gene lookup returns CDR1 SGHRS and CDR2 YFSETQ. The CDR3 extends over 13 amino acids. Trimming stripped 1 base from V and 4 bases from J, with 8 bases between.